This T cell receptor (beta chain) was recovered during a study of T cells in tuberculosis. Study-level information: CD1B tetramers identified T cells specific for mycobacterial lipid GMM. IGRA-negative adolescents, IGRA-positive adolescents with latent tuberculosis and adults with active tuberculosis formed this South African cohort.

The assay was immunoSEQ multiplex PCR, and TCRdb's table has in-frame clones only and misses some. The sample includes around 35,000 clones, 93% of them seen just once. The source material was PBMCs. The sequence was obtained from a donor aged 10-30 years with latent tuberculosis or without tuberculosis infection.

CDR3 in DNA: TGCGCCAGCAGCCAATTCCAGGACATGAGGCCCCAGCATTTT. The encoded protein is CASSQFQDMRPQHF. This chain uses TRBV4-1 with TRBJ1-5; weak D call: TRBD1 (5 bases). Looked up from germline, CDR1 is MGHRA and CDR2 is YSYEKL. This CDR3 has 14 residues. V was pared by 2 bases and J by 9 bases, with 14 bases between.